These 10 T cell receptor beta chains originate from one sample sequenced in a study of blood T cells in healthy people across ages. PCR was performed a second time for about 7 to 12 cycles using a sample-barcoded 5' primer and a J-beta primer mix. TCRdb redid the calling of the 5' RACE reads with MiXCR, one entry per CDR3 protein. The top ten hold 15% of the sample, which has hundreds of thousands of distinct CDR3 sequences, around 32% seen once. Sequences were obtained from blood. The source is a woman older than 75 in good health.

V is TRBV30 and J is TRBJ1-2, with unresolved D. The CDR3 is 15 residues long. Germline-derived CDR1 and CDR2 are GTSNPN and SVGIG (reference sequence). Trimming pared 0 bases from V and 4 bases from J, leaving 15 bases between. CDR3 DNA: TGTGCCTGGAGTGTACTCTCCGGGTTAAGCTATGGCTACACCTTC. Amino acid sequence: CAWSVLSGLSYGYTF.

This clonotype was observed at least ten times. The chain links TRBV11-2 to TRBJ2-3, with TRBD2 identical over 8 bases. The CDR3 is 16 amino acids. Germline CDR1 SGHAT, CDR2 FQNNGV. Trimming at V came to 4 bases and at J to 3 bases, leaving 9 bases not matched to a gene. For the CDR3, the DNA is TGTGCCAGCAGCTCCATGGGCGGGGGGAGGACAGATACGCAGTATTTT. It translates to CASSSMGGGRTDTQYF.

This sequence joins TRBV29-1 and TRBJ1-2; 9 nucleotides line up with TRBD1. The CDR3 runs to 12 residues. CDR1 is SQVTM, CDR2 ANQGSEA, per germline. Germline trimming cut 5 bases from V and 5 bases from J; bases unmatched to any gene: 3. CDR3 amino acids: CSVQGQGYGYTF. CDR3 nucleotides: TGCAGCGTTCAAGGACAGGGGTATGGCTACACCTTC.

This clonotype has at least ten counts. This clone may be a read error of a much larger clone one base away. The chain carries TRBV12-3 or TRBV12-4 and TRBJ2-7; 10 bases agree with TRBD1. V shed 7 bases and J 7 bases; nucleotides not matched to a gene: 13. The CDR3 length is 15 residues. CDR3 in amino acids: CASTMTGGTRGEQYF. The CDR3 nucleotides are TGTGCCAGCACTATGACAGGGGGCACCCGAGGGGAGCAGTACTTC.

As for this clonotype: Given a much more abundant clone one base away, this may be a read error. The chain employs TRBV27 and TRBJ2-3; 11 bases agree with TRBD2. This CDR3 has 21 residues. The ends lost 6 bases at V and 5 bases at J; junction bases unmatched: 25. Germline V CDR1 and CDR2: MNHEY, SMNVEV (reference sequence). The CDR3 coding sequence is TGTGCCAGCAGCCGCGGGGGTTTGACTAGCGGGGTTCCCTCAGATCTAGATACGCAGTATTTT. It encodes CASSRGGLTSGVPSDLDTQYF.

The chain links TRBV20-1 to TRBJ2-1; D perhaps matches TRBD1 (5 bases). V gave up 2 bases and J gave up 1 base, with 24 bases separating them. There are 19 residues in the CDR3. Germline values: CDR1 DFQATT, CDR2 SNEGSKA (reference sequence). CDR3 in amino acids: CSARSWAGPLPLSYNEQFF. The CDR3 DNA reads as TGCAGTGCTAGATCGTGGGCAGGGCCTTTACCCTTATCCTACAATGAGCAGTTCTTC.

This chain connects TRBV3-1 to TRBJ1-1, with D tentatively TRBD1 (6 bases). The germline V gene has CDR1 LGHDT and CDR2 YNNKEL (reference sequence). The CDR3 consists of 14 residues. Trimming removed 4 bases from V and 5 bases from J, with 14 bases in between. CDR3 DNA sequence: TGTGCCAGCAGCCGATTAGCAGGGGAAACTGAAGCTTTCTTT. This sequence encodes CASSRLAGETEAFF.

The chain is built from TRBV11-2 and TRBJ2-1, with 12 nucleotides matching TRBD2. The CDR3 consists of 16 residues. V was pared by 5 bases and J by 4 bases, with 6 bases of the junction left unmatched. Germline loops: CDR1 SGHAT, CDR2 FQNNGV. The CDR3 protein is CASSQSSGGAYNEQFF. The CDR3 DNA follows: TGTGCCAGCAGCCAGTCTAGCGGGGGGGCATACAATGAGCAGTTCTTC.

This clonotype has more than one count but fewer than ten. A much larger clone is a single base away; this may be a read error. The chain carries TRBV25-1 and TRBJ2-1, with TRBD1 identical over 7 bases. The germline V gene has CDR1 MGHDK and CDR2 SYGVNS. The CDR3 is made up of 13 amino acids. J gave up 10 bases and V 5 bases, and 8 bases lay outside the gene matches. CDR3 sequence (DNA): TGTGCCAGCAGTAGGACAGGTACGGTCGAGCAGTTCTTC. It specifies CASSRTGTVEQFF.

In its sample, this clonotype was seen once. This clone may be a read error of a much larger clone one base away. The V and J genes are TRBV28 and TRBJ2-1; D remains ambiguous. This CDR3 region has 14 residues. Trimming stripped 6 bases from V and 13 bases from J, with 22 bases between. The V gene's germline CDR1 is MDHEN and CDR2 SYDVKM. The CDR3 loop reads CASSLGGNQETQFF. The CDR3 coding sequence is TGTGCCAGCAGCCTGGGCGGTAACCAAGAGACCCAGTTCTTC.